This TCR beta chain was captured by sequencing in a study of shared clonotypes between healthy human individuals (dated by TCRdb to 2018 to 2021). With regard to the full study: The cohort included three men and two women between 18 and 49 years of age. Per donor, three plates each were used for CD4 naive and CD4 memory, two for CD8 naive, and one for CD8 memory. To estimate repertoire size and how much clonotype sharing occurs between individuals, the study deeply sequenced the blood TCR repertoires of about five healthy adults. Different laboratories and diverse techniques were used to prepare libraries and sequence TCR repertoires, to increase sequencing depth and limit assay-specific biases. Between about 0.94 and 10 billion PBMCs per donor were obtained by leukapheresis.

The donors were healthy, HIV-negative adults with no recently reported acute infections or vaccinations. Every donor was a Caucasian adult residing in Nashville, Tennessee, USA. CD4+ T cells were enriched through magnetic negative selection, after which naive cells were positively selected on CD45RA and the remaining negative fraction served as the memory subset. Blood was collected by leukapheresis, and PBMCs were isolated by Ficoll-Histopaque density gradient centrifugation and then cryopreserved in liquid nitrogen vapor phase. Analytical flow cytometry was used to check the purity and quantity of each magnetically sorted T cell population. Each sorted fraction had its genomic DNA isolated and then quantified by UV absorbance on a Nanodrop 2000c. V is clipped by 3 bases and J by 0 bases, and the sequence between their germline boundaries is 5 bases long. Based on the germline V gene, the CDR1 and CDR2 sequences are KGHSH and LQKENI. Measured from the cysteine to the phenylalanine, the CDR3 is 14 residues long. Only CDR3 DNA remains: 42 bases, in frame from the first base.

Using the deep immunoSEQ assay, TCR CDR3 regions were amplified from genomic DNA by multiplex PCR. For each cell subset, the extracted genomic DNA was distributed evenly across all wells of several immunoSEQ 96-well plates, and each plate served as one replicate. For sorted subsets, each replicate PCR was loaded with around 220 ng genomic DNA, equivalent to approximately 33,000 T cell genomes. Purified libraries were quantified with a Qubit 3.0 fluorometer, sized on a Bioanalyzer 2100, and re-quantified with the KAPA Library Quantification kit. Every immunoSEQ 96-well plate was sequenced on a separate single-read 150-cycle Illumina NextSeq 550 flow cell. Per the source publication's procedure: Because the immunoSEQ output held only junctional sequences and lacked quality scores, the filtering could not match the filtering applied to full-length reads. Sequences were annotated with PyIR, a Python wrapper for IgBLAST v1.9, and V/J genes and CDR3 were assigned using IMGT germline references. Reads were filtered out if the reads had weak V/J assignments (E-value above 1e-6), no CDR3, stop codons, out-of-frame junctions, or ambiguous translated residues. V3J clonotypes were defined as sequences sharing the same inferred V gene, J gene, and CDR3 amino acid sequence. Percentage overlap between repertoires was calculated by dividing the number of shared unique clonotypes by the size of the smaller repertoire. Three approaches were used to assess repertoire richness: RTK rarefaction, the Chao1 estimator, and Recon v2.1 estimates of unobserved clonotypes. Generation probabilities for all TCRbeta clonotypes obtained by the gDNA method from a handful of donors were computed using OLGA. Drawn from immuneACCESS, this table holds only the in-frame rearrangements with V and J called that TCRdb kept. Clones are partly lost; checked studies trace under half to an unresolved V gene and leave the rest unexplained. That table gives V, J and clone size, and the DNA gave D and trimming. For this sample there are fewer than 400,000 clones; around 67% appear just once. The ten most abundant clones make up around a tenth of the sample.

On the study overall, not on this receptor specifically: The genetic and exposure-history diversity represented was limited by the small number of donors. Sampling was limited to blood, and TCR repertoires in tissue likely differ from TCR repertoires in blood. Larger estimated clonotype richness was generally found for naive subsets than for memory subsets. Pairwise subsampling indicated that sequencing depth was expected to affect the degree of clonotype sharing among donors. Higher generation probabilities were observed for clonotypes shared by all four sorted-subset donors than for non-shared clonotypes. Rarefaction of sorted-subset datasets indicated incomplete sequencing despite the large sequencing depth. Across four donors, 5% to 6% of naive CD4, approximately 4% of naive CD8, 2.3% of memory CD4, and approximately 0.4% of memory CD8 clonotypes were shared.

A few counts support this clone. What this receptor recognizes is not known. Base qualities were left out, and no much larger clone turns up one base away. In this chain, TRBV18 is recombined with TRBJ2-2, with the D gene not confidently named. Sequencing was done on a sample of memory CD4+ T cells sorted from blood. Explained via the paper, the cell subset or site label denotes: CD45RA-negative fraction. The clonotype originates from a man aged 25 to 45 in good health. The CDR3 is CASSPIANTGELFF. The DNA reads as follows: TGTGCCAGCTCACCTATTGCGAACACCGGGGAGCTGTTTTTT.